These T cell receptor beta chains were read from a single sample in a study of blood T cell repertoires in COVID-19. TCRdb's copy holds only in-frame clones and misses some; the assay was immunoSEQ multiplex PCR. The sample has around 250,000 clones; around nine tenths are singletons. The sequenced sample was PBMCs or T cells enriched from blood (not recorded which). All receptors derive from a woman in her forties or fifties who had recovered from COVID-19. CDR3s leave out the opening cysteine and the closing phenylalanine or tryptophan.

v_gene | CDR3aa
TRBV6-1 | ASSEGTGRIQPQH
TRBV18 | ASSPREGYGYT
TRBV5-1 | ASSLAGDNREQY
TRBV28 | ASSLTDSYGYT
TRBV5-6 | ASSDRGSQPQH
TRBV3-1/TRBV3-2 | ASSQEFGVGYT
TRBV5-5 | ASSRDRALYGYT
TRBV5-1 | ASSLEGGQEQY
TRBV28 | ASRSQGSWIYGYT
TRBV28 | ASTLGGYGYT
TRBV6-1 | ASSERWGGRASYEQY
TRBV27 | ASSGTLSYEQY
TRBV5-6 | ASSFSLINTGELF
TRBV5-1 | ASSFQGREGYT
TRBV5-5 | ASSFRTGENTQY
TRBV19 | ASSETGGLWQPQH
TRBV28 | ASSRNRVLGEQY
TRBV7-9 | ASSLDAGWVGETQY
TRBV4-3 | ASSLMVGASSSTNEKLF
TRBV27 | ASSPGTEETQY
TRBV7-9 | ASSSYSTTNEKLF
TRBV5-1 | ASSRLAEHYEQY
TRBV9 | ASSVGQVTDTQY
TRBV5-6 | ASSRTGDSTTQY
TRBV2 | ASSSQGNTEAF
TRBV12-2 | ASRRGTSGVYNEQF
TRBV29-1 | SAQGVLAGELF
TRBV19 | ASSPRSRAGNYEQY
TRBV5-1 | ASSEGLIGAEQF
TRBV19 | ASSIYKREAYNEQF
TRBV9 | ASSVDPPSTDTQY
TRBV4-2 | ASSQEPGGGSGANVLT
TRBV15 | ATSRVGLNTEAF
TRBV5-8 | ASSLTPIAEQY
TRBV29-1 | SGGLEYQETQY
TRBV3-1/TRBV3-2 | ASSQGTGNEKLF